This T cell receptor (beta chain) was captured by sequencing in a study of blood T cell repertoires in COVID-19. Germline assignment: CDR1 SGHRS and CDR2 YFSETQ. The CDR3 consists of 15 residues. Trimming removed 1 base from V and 2 bases from J; junction bases left unmatched: 1. Assay used: immunoSEQ multiplex PCR; TCRdb lists only in-frame clones, some missing. Of about 64,000 clones in the sample, 84% were seen once. This clone was found a few times. The sample taken for sequencing was peripheral blood. The chain carries TRBV5-1 and TRBJ2-2; 8 bases map to TRBD2. The clonotype comes from a woman aged 60-70 years with acute or convalescent COVID-19. The CDR3 sequence is CASSLSGGNTGELFF. In nucleotides, the CDR3 is TGCGCCAGCAGCTTGAGCGGGGGTAACACCGGGGAGCTGTTTTTT.